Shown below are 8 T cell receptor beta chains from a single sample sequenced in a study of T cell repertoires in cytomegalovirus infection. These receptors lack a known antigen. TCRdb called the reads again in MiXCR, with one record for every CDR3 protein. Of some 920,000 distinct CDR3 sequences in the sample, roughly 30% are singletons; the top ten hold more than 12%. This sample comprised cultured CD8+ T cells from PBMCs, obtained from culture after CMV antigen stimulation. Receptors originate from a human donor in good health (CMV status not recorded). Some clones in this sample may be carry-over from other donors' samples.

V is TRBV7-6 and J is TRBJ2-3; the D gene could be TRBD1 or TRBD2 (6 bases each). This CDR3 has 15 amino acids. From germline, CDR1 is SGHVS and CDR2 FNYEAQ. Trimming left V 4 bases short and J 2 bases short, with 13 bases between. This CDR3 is CASSSSGATTDTQYF. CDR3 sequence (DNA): TGTGCCAGCAGCTCCTCGGGGGCTACCACAGATACGCAGTATTTT. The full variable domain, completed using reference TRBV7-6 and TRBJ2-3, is GAGVSQSPRYKVTKRGQDVALRCDPISGHVSLYWYRQALGQGPEFLTYFNYEAQQDKSGLPNDRFSAERPEGSISTLTIQRTEQRDSAMYRCASSSSGATTDTQYFGPGTRLTVL.

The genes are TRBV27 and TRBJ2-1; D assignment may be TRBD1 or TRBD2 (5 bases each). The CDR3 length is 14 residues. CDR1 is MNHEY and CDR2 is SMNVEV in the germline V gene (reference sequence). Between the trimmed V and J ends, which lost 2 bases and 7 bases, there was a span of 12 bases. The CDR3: CASSLLGRQNEQFF. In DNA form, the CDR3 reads TGTGCCAGCAGTTTACTGGGACGGCAGAATGAGCAGTTCTTC.

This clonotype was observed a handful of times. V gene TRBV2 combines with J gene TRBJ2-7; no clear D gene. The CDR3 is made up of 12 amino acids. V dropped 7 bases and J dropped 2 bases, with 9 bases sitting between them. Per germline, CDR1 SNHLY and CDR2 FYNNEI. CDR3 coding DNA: TGTGCCAGCACCTCCGAGACCTACGAGCAGTACTTC. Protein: CASTSETYEQYF.

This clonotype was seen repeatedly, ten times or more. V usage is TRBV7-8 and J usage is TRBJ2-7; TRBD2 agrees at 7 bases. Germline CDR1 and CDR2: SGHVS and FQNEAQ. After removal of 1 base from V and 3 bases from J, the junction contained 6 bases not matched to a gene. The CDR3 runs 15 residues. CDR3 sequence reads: CASSLVFREGYEQYF. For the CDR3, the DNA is TGTGCCAGCAGCTTAGTTTTTAGGGAGGGCTACGAGCAGTACTTC.

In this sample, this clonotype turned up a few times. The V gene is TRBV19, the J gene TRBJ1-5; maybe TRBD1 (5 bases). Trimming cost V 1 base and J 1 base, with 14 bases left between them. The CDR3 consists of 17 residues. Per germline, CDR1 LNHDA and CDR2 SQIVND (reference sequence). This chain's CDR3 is CASSIGVQGASNQPQHF. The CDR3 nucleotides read TGTGCCAGTAGTATAGGAGTCCAGGGAGCGAGCAATCAGCCCCAGCATTTT.

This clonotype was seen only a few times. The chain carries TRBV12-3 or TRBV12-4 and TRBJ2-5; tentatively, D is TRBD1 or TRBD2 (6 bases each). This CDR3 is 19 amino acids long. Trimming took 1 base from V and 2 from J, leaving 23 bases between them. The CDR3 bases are TGTGCCAGCAGTTTAGGAGTAAACATTTTAGGAGGGGGGCAAGAGACCCAGTACTTC. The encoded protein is CASSLGVNILGGGQETQYF.

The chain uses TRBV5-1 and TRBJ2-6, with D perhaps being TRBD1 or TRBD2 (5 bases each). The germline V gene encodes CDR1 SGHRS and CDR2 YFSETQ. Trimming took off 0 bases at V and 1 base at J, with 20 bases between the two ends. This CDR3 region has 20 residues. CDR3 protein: CASSLGAVESRGSGANVLTF. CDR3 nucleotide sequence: TGCGCCAGCAGCTTGGGAGCAGTCGAATCGAGGGGATCTGGGGCCAACGTCCTGACTTTC. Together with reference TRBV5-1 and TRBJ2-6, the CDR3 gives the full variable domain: KAGVTQTPRYLIKTRGQQVTLSCSPISGHRSVSWYQQTPGQGLQFLFEYFSETQRNKGNFPGRFSGRQFSNSRSEMNVSTLELGDSALYLCASSLGAVESRGSGANVLTFGAGSRLTVL.

The CDR3 DNA reads as TGTGCCAGCAGCTTAACAGAAGGTGACACTGAAGCTTTCTTT. This gives the protein CASSLTEGDTEAFF. This chain uses TRBV7-6 with TRBJ1-1; D not resolved. CDR1 and CDR2 from the germline V gene are SGHVS and FNYEAQ. Trimming removed 2 bases from V and 3 bases from J, with 10 bases in between. This CDR3 comprises 14 residues.